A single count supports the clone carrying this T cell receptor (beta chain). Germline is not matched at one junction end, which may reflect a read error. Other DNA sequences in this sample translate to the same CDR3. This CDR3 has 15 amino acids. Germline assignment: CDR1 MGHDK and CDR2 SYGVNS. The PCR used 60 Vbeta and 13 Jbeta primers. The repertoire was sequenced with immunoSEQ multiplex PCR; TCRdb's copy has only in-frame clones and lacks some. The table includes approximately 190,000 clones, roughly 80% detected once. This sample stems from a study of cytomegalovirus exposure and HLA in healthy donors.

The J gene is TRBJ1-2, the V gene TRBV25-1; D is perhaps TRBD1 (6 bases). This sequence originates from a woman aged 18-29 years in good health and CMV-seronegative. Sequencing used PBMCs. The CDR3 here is CASIYPGVWPYGYTF. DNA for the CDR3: TGTGCTAGCATTTACCCAGGGGTTTGGCCCTATGGCTACACCTTC.